This TCR beta chain was documented in a study of cytomegalovirus exposure and HLA in healthy donors. Notes on the study in general: The productive fraction for most TCR beta V segments was about 87% or about 30% in an earlier analysis.

V shed 10 bases and J shed 3 bases, with 18 bases lying between them. Germline V gene data show CDR1 as WSHSY and CDR2 as SAAADI. The CDR3 has 14 amino acids. This clone was counted between two and nine times. Its antigen remains unidentified. PCR amplification relied on 60 Vbeta primers (plus 13 Jbeta primers). The method was immunoSEQ multiplex PCR; TCRdb's version includes in-frame clones alone and lacks a portion of them. The data contain 120,000 or so clones, roughly 70% of them singletons. Sequenced input: PBMCs. V gene TRBV10-2 combines with J gene TRBJ1-1; the D gene is possibly TRBD1 (6 bases). The source of this sequence is a man aged 40-55 years in good health and CMV-seropositive. The DNA for the CDR3 is TGCGCCACCCTCAGGGAGGGGGGGTACACTGAAGCTTTCTTT. Its translation is CATLREGGYTEAFF.